A single sample gave rise to the 23 T cell receptor beta chains below, sequenced in a study of T cells in localized non-small cell lung cancer. The repertoire was sequenced with immunoSEQ multiplex PCR; TCRdb's copy has only in-frame clones and lacks some. Altogether 45,000 or so clones are present, approximately 90% being singletons, with the ten largest covering approximately 2.4%. Sequencing was performed on PBMCs, taken before any cancer treatment. The source of these receptors is a man between 40 and 70 years old with stage II lung adenocarcinoma.

This chain uses TRBV27 with TRBJ2-5; D is uncertain. Germline CDR1 MNHEY, CDR2 SMNVEV (reference sequence). CDR3 length: 14 residues. V was shortened by 2 bases and J by 0 bases, with 7 bases between the two germline ends. The CDR3 protein is CASSLRHDQETQYF. CDR3 coding DNA: TGTGCCAGCAGTTTAAGACACGACCAAGAGACCCAGTACTTC.

In DNA, the CDR3 is TGTGCCAGCAGCCGGGACTCCTCGGGGGGGGAGCTGTTTTTT. Amino acids: CASSRDSSGGELFF. The chain combines TRBV6-5 with TRBJ2-2; D might be TRBD2 (6 bases). V was cut by 6 bases and J by 8 bases, with 16 bases left in between. Germline V gene data show CDR1 as MNHEY and CDR2 as SVGAGI. The CDR3 is made up of 14 amino acids.

This clone appeared a few times. The V call is TRBV19, the J call TRBJ1-2; no definite D call. Trimming took 3 bases from V and 5 from J, leaving 19 bases between them. The CDR3 consists of 16 residues. Looked up from germline, CDR1 is LNHDA and CDR2 is SQIVND (reference sequence). The CDR3 DNA follows: TGTGCCAGTAGTATGGATCTGGCCCAGGCGCGATATGGCTACACCTTC. This codes for CASSMDLAQARYGYTF.

CDR3 residues: CASSIQRETQYF. The CDR3 DNA reads TGTGCCAGCAGCATACAAAGGGAGACCCAGTACTTC. This chain links TRBV6-6 with TRBJ2-5; D is uncertain. The CDR3 spans 12 residues. The ends were cut back, 6 bases at V and 5 bases at J, with 10 bases in the middle. Germline V CDR1 and CDR2: MNHNY, SVGAGI (reference sequence).

This chain joins TRBV18 and TRBJ1-2; 8 bases map to TRBD1. The V and J ends lost 5 bases and 3 bases, in that order; junction bases with no gene match: 5. The CDR3 length is 14 residues. CDR1 KGHSH and CDR2 LQKENI come from the germline V gene. The CDR3 bases are TGTGCCAGCTCATTGGAGACAGGGGACTATGGCTACACCTTC. Translation gives CASSLETGDYGYTF.

V is TRBV10-3 and J is TRBJ2-7, with a tentative D call TRBD2 (5 bases). The CDR3 is made up of 16 amino acids. Germline-derived CDR1 and CDR2 are ENHRY and SYGVKD. Trimming removed 3 bases from V and 0 bases from J, with 15 bases in between. The CDR3 DNA is TGTGCCATCAGTGACAGCCCACGGGGTCCCTCCTACGAGCAGTACTTC. It is translated as CAISDSPRGPSYEQYF.

The rearrangement uses TRBV29-1 and TRBJ2-2; D ambiguous. In germline, CDR1 is SQVTM, CDR2 ANQGSEA. Trimming shortened V by 6 bases and J by 1 base, and 3 bases separated the two germline ends. The CDR3 loop spans 11 amino acids. The CDR3 coding sequence is TGCAGCGTCGAGAACACCGGGGAGCTGTTTTTT. Translation gives CSVENTGELFF.

J is TRBJ1-2 and V is TRBV7-2; no clear D gene. The CDR3 loop spans 11 amino acids. The germline V and J ends were trimmed by 5 bases and 9 bases, with 10 bases remaining between them. Germline V gene lookup returns CDR1 SGHTA and CDR2 FQGNSA. The CDR3 bases are TGTGCCAGCAGCCGGGAACTTAGCTACACCTTC. Amino acid sequence: CASSRELSYTF.

The chain combines TRBV5-1 with TRBJ2-3; 11 positions agree with TRBD1. V gave up 2 bases and J gave up 4 bases; unmatched junction bases: 6. Germline V gene sequence: CDR1 SGHRS, CDR2 YFSETQ. The CDR3 loop spans 16 amino acids. CDR3 sequence (DNA): TGCGCCAGCAGCTTAACCGGGACAGGGGGTGCAGATACGCAGTATTTT. As protein: CASSLTGTGGADTQYF.

The chain uses TRBV9 and TRBJ2-2; D ambiguous. Germline V CDR1 and CDR2: SGDLS, YYNGEE. There are 14 residues in the CDR3. V shed 0 bases and J shed 2 bases, with 5 bases lying between them. CDR3 region: CASSVVGNTGELFF. In nucleotides, the CDR3 is TGTGCCAGCAGCGTAGTCGGTAACACCGGGGAGCTGTTTTTT.

The rearrangement joins TRBV30 to TRBJ2-5; D possibly corresponds to TRBD1 (6 bases). V was clipped by 6 bases and J by 4 bases, with 18 bases between them. The CDR3 is 14 amino acids. Germline V gives CDR1 GTSNPN, CDR2 SVGIG (reference sequence). The DNA of the CDR3 is TGTGCCTGCACCCTAAAACAGGGAAGAGAGACCCAGTACTTC. This sequence encodes CACTLKQGRETQYF.

The chain is built from TRBV6-1 and TRBJ2-1; the D is unclear. Trimming cost V 2 bases and J 7 bases, with 6 bases left between them. This CDR3 has 12 residues. The germline V gene has CDR1 MNHNS and CDR2 SASEGT. CDR3 residues: CASSENRNEQFF. CDR3 DNA: TGTGCCAGCAGTGAAAACAGAAATGAGCAGTTCTTC.

The chain has TRBV4-1 and TRBJ1-4, with 11 bases identical to TRBD1. Germline V CDR1 and CDR2: MGHRA, YSYEKL. The CDR3 totals 14 residues. The ends lost 4 bases at V and 12 bases at J; junction bases unmatched: 7. Here the CDR3 DNA reads TGCGCCAGCAGCCGAGGACAGGGGGCTGTGGAACTGTTTTTT. As protein: CASSRGQGAVELFF.

The chain employs TRBV2 and TRBJ2-4; maybe TRBD1 (6 bases). CDR3 length: 16 amino acids. Trimming shortened V by 4 bases and J by 2 bases, and 15 bases separated the two germline ends. Looked up from germline, CDR1 is SNHLY and CDR2 is FYNNEI. The CDR3 is CASSGGPWLTKNIQYF. In DNA, the CDR3 is TGTGCCAGCAGTGGGGGGCCTTGGCTCACCAAAAACATTCAGTACTTC.

The chain recombines TRBV20-1 with TRBJ2-2; D remains unclear. Germline CDR1 is DFQATT and CDR2 is SNEGSKA (reference sequence). The CDR3 consists of 11 residues. The V end was cut by 7 bases, the J end by 8 bases, with 11 bases between. The CDR3 DNA reads TGCAGTGGAGCGACCCAAGGGGAGCTGTTTTTT. Translating gives CSGATQGELFF.

The chain carries TRBV9 and TRBJ2-2; 9 positions agree with TRBD1. In germline, CDR1 is SGDLS, CDR2 YYNGEE. Trimming removed 4 bases from V and 3 bases from J; junction bases left unmatched: 7. The CDR3 sequence is 16 residues long. The CDR3 DNA reads TGTGCCAGCAGCCCCGGGACAGGGTTTTACACCGGGGAGCTGTTTTTT. Translation gives CASSPGTGFYTGELFF.

The rearrangement links TRBV30 to TRBJ1-4, with TRBD1 as a possible D gene (5 bases). Between the trimmed V and J ends, which lost 2 bases and 13 bases, there was a span of 17 bases. This CDR3 spans 13 amino acids. Per germline, CDR1 GTSNPN and CDR2 SVGIG (reference sequence). CDR3 protein: CAWSWSDQGTLFF. Written as DNA, the CDR3 is TGTGCCTGGAGTTGGTCGGACCAGGGTACACTGTTTTTT.

This chain joins TRBV5-1 and TRBJ2-7; a possible D gene is TRBD1 (5 bases). V was trimmed by 2 bases and J by 1 base, leaving 10 bases between them. CDR3 length: 14 residues. From germline, CDR1 is SGHRS and CDR2 YFSETQ. The CDR3: CASSLQQESYEQYF. DNA of the CDR3: TGCGCCAGCAGCTTACAACAGGAGTCCTACGAGCAGTACTTC. Supplemented by reference TRBV5-1 and TRBJ2-7, the full variable domain reads KAGVTQTPRYLIKTRGQQVTLSCSPISGHRSVSWYQQTPGQGLQFLFEYFSETQRNKGNFPGRFSGRQFSNSRSEMNVSTLELGDSALYLCASSLQQESYEQYFGPGTRLTVT.

The rearrangement uses TRBV19 and TRBJ2-2; weak D call: TRBD2 (7 bases). The CDR3 is 13 amino acids. Germline CDR1 LNHDA, CDR2 SQIVND (reference sequence). Between the trimmed V and J ends, which lost 7 bases and 7 bases, there was a span of 13 bases. The CDR3 here is CASNGGQSGELFF. CDR3 nucleotides: TGTGCCAGTAACGGGGGGCAAAGCGGGGAGCTGTTTTTT.

DNA for the CDR3: TGTGCCAGTAGTTCAGGGAGGTATGGCTACACCTTC. The encoded protein is CASSSGRYGYTF. The rearrangement uses TRBV19 and TRBJ1-2; possibly TRBD1 for D (5 bases). CDR1 and CDR2 (germline): LNHDA, SQIVND (reference sequence). Trimming removed 5 bases at V and 5 bases at J, with 9 bases between. This CDR3 has 12 amino acids.

In DNA form, the CDR3 reads TGTGCCAGCAGTACCCGGGGGGGCGGGCAAGAGACCCAGTACTTC. It codes for CASSTRGGGQETQYF. This chain connects TRBV5-4 to TRBJ2-5, with 8 bases lining up with TRBD2. The CDR3 covers 15 residues. CDR1 SGHNT and CDR2 YYREEE come from the germline V gene (reference sequence). V was clipped by 5 bases and J by 2 bases; unmatched bases: 8.

J is TRBJ2-6 and V is TRBV30, with D perhaps TRBD2 (5 bases). V lost 2 bases and J lost 1, with 9 bases in between. This CDR3 spans 15 amino acids. Germline CDR1 GTSNPN, CDR2 SVGIG (reference sequence). The CDR3 protein is CAWSLGVSGANVLTF. CDR3 nucleotide sequence: TGTGCCTGGAGTCTCGGGGTATCTGGGGCCAACGTCCTGACTTTC.

The chain combines TRBV2 with TRBJ1-3; D unresolved. The CDR3 contains 15 residues. Germline V gives CDR1 SNHLY, CDR2 FYNNEI. The V gene lost 4 bases and the J gene lost 2 bases, with 12 bases spanning the gap. The CDR3 loop reads CASSVVGRTGNTIYF. As DNA, the CDR3 is TGTGCCAGCAGTGTCGTCGGGAGGACTGGAAACACCATATATTTT.